This entry lists 10 T cell receptor beta chains sequenced from one sample in a study of OX40 agonist ivuxolimab in advanced cancers. Using immunoSEQ multiplex PCR, the repertoire was profiled, and TCRdb retains in-frame clones only, with some absent. The table has about 80,000 clones, about 86% seen once. This specimen was CD4+ or CD8+ T cells sorted from blood, taken in a trial of the OX40 agonist ivuxolimab. The origin of the receptors is an adult with an advanced solid tumor such as melanoma, head and neck, liver or kidney cancer.

The chain combines TRBV7-2 with TRBJ2-7; D gene unclear. The CDR3 extends over 13 amino acids. Looked up from germline, CDR1 is SGHTA and CDR2 is FQGNSA. The V end was cut by 5 bases, the J end by 3 bases, with 11 bases between. The CDR3 nucleotides read TGTGCCAGCAGCCCGAGTGTGGGCTACGAGCAGTACTTC. Its translation is CASSPSVGYEQYF. Full variable domain (missing parts from reference TRBV7-2 and TRBJ2-7): GAGVSQSPSNKVTEKGKDVELRCDPISGHTALYWYRQSLGQGLEFLIYFQGNSAPDKSGLPSDRFSAERTGGSVSTLTIQRTQQEDSAVYLCASSPSVGYEQYFGPGTRLTVT.

This clone appeared once. The genes are TRBV28 and TRBJ2-7; 7 bases align to TRBD1. The CDR3 spans 15 residues. V shed 4 bases and J 3 bases; nucleotides not matched to a gene: 9. The V gene's germline CDR1 is MDHEN and CDR2 SYDVKM. CDR3 nucleotides: TGTGCCAGCAGTTCGATCCCGGACAGGAGCTACGAGCAGTACTTC. Its protein is CASSSIPDRSYEQYF.

The chain has TRBV18 and TRBJ1-2; 7 bases align to TRBD1. Trimming took 4 bases from V and 13 from J; bases not matched to a gene: 6. The CDR3 spans 11 residues. Germline V gene sequence: CDR1 KGHSH, CDR2 LQKENI. CDR3 region: CASSQTGWSTF. The CDR3 DNA reads as TGTGCCAGCTCACAGACAGGGTGGAGCACCTTC.

The chain is built from TRBV7-9 and TRBJ2-1; D might be TRBD1 or TRBD2, each matching 6 bases. The length of the CDR3 is 14 residues. Germline CDR1 reads SEHNR; CDR2 reads FQNEAQ (reference sequence). The V end was cut by 5 bases, the J end by 8 bases, with 16 bases between. The CDR3 is CASSQGTLHDEQFF. DNA of the CDR3: TGTGCCAGCAGCCAGGGGACTCTTCATGATGAGCAGTTCTTC.

The chain couples TRBV7-2 to TRBJ1-3; D gene unclear. The CDR3 extends over 14 amino acids. Germline values: CDR1 SGHTA, CDR2 FQGNSA. V gave up 0 bases and J gave up 2 bases, with 5 bases separating them. The CDR3 sequence: CASSLAGTGNTIYF. In nucleotides, the CDR3 is TGTGCCAGCAGCTTAGCAGGGACTGGAAACACCATATATTTT.

This sequence joins TRBV18 and TRBJ1-1; possible D gene TRBD1, 5 bases. This CDR3 is 14 amino acids long. CDR1 is KGHSH, CDR2 LQKENI, per germline. The V end lost 3 bases, the J end lost 5 bases, and 13 bases lay between the germline ends. Written as DNA, the CDR3 is TGTGCCAGCTCACCTCTAGGGGAAGGGACTGAAGCTTTCTTT. Protein: CASSPLGEGTEAFF. The whole variable domain, filled in from reference TRBV18 and TRBJ1-1, reads NAGVMQNPRHLVRRRGQEARLRCSPMKGHSHVYWYRQLPEEGLKFMVYLQKENIIDESGMPKERFSAEFPKEGPSILRIQQVVRGDSAAYFCASSPLGEGTEAFFGQGTRLTVV.

The J gene is TRBJ2-6, the V gene TRBV11-3; no clear D gene. Trimming took off 6 bases at V and 0 bases at J, with 9 bases between the two ends. CDR1 is SGHNT, CDR2 YENEEA, per germline. The CDR3 extends over 15 amino acids. The CDR3 bases are TGTGCCAGCAGTTTGGACCACTCTGGGGCCAACGTCCTGACTTTC. Its protein product is CASSLDHSGANVLTF.

This clone is a singleton in its sample. The rearrangement links TRBV6-1 to TRBJ2-3, with D tentatively TRBD2 (6 bases). CDR3 length: 18 residues. Trimming took 1 base from V and 3 from J, leaving 20 bases between them. In germline, CDR1 is MNHNS, CDR2 SASEGT. This CDR3 reads CASSEGVRGGAGTDTQYF. CDR3 DNA: TGTGCCAGCAGTGAAGGGGTTAGAGGCGGGGCAGGGACAGATACGCAGTATTTT.

The CDR3 coding sequence is TGCGCCAGCAGGACCGGGACCGGGGTTACCGGGGAGCTGTTTTTT. Translated, it gives CASRTGTGVTGELFF. This chain links TRBV5-1 with TRBJ2-2; D may correspond to TRBD1 or TRBD2 (5 bases each). From germline, CDR1 is SGHRS and CDR2 YFSETQ. Trimming removed 5 bases at V and 5 bases at J, with 16 bases between. This CDR3 is built from 15 residues.

This clone came up a few times. This same CDR3 is encoded by further DNA sequences in the sample. The CDR3 loop reads CASSEDSATNEKLFF. The CDR3 nucleotides are TGTGCCAGCAGTGAGGACAGCGCAACTAATGAAAAACTGTTTTTT. The V gene is TRBV2, the J gene TRBJ1-4; a weak D match, TRBD1 (6 bases). V lost 3 bases to trimming and J lost 0 bases, with 8 bases between them. The length of the CDR3 is 15 residues. Germline CDR1 SNHLY, CDR2 FYNNEI.